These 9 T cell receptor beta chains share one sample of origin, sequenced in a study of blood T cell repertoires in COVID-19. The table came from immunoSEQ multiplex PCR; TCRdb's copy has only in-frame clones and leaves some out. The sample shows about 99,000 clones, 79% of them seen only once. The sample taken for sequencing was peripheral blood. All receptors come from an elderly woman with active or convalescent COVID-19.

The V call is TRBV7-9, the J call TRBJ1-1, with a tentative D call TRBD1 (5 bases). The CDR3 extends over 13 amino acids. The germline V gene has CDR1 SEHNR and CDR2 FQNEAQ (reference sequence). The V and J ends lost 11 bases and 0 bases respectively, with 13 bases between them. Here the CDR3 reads CAPGFQLNTEAFF. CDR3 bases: TGTGCCCCAGGGTTCCAGCTGAACACTGAAGCTTTCTTT.

The CDR3 nucleotides read TGTGCCAGCAGTTTATCCGTTCGGGGAAAACTGTTTTTT. Protein product: CASSLSVRGKLFF. This chain joins TRBV27 and TRBJ1-4, with no clear D. The CDR3 is made up of 13 amino acids. CDR1 is MNHEY and CDR2 is SMNVEV in the germline V gene (reference sequence). The V end was cut by 0 bases, the J end by 10 bases, with 9 bases between.

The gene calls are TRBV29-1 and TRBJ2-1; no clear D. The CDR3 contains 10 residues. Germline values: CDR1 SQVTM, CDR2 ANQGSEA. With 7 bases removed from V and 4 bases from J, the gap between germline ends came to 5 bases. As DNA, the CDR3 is TGCAGCGGCGAATACAATGAGCAGTTCTTC. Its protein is CSGEYNEQFF.

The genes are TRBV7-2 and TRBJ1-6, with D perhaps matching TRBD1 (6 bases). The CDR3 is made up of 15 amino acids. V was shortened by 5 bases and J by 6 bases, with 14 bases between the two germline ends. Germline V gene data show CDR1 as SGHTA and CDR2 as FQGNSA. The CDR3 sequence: CASSAQGMFNSPLHF. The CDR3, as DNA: TGTGCCAGCAGCGCCCAGGGGATGTTTAATTCACCCCTCCACTTT.

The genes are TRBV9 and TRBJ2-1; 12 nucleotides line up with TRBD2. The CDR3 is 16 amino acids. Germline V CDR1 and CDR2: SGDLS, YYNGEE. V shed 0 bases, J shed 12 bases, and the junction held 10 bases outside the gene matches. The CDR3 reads CASSVGLAGGLGRQFF. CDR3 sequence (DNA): TGTGCCAGCAGCGTAGGGCTAGCGGGAGGGTTGGGCCGGCAGTTCTTC.

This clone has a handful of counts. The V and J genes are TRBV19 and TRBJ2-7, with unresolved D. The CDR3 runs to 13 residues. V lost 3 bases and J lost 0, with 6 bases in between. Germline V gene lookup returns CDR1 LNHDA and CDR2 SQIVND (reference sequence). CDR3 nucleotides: TGTGCCAGTAGTATGTTGAGCTCCTACGAGCAGTACTTC. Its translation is CASSMLSSYEQYF. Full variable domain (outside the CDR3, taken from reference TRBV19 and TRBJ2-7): DGGITQSPKYLFRKEGQNVTLSCEQNLNHDAMYWYRQDPGQGLRLIYYSQIVNDFQKGDIAEGYSVSREKKESFPLTVTSAQKNPTAFYLCASSMLSSYEQYFGPGTRLTVT.

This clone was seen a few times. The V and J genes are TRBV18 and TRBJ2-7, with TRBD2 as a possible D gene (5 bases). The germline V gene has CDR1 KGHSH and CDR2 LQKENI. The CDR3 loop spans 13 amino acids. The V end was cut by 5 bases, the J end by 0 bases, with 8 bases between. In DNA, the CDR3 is TGTGCCAGCTCAAGGGAGCTCTCCTACGAGCAGTACTTC. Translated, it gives CASSRELSYEQYF.

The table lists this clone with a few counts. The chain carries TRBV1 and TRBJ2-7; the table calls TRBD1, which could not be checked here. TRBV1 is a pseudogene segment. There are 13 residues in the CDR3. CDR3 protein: CTSRRDSLYEQYF. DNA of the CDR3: TGCACCAGCCGGCGGGACAGCCTCTACGAGCAGTACTTC.

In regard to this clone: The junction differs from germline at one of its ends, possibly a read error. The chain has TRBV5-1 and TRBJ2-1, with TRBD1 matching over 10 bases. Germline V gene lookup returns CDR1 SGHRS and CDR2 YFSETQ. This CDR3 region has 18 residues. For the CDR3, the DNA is TGTGCCAGCAGCCCGCGAGGGTCGGGGACAGGGGCTTACAATGAGCAGTTCTTC. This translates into CASSPRGSGTGAYNEQFF.